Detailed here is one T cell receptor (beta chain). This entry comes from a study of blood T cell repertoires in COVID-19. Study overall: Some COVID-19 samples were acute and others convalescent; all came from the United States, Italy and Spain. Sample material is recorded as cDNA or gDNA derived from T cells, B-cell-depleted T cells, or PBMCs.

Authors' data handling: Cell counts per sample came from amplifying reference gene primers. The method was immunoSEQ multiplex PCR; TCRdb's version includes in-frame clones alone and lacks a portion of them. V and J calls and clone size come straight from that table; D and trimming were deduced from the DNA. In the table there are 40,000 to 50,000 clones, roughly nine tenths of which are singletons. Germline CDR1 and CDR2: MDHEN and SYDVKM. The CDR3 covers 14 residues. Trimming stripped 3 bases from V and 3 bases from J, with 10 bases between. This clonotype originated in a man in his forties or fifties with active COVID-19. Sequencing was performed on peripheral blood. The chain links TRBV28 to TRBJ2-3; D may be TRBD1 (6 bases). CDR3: CASSFSGVTDTQYF. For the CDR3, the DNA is TGTGCCAGCAGTTTTTCAGGGGTAACAGATACGCAGTATTTT.